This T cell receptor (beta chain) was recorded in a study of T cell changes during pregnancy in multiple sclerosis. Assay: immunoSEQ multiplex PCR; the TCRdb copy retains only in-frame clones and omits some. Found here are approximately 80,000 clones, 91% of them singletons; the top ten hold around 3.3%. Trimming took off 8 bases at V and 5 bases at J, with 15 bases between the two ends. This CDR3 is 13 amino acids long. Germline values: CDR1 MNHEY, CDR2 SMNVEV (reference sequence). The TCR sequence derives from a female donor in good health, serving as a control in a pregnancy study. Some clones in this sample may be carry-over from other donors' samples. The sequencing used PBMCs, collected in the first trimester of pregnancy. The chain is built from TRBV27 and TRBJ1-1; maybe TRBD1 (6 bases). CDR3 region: CASSTGFGTEAFF. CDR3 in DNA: TGTGCCAGCTCCACAGGGTTTGGGACTGAAGCTTTCTTT.